The 27 T cell receptor beta chains listed next were all sequenced from one sample in a study of T cells in Graves' hyperthyroidism and ophthalmopathy. The TCR beta CDR3 regions underwent amplification using RNA transcripts as the source. TCR CDR3 regions were first amplified by RT-PCR with HTBI primers. TCRdb called the multiplex PCR reads again in MiXCR, with one record for every CDR3 protein. The sample consists of around 200,000 distinct CDR3 sequences, 15% to 20% of them appearing once. The material sequenced was blood. These receptors came from a woman aged 45-60 years with Graves' hyperthyroidism.

Remarks on this clonotype: Being one base from a much bigger clone, this may be a read error. This sequence joins TRBV7-7 and TRBJ2-3; TRBD1 might be the D (5 bases). CDR1 is SSHAT, CDR2 FNYEAQ, per germline (reference sequence). The CDR3 is 16 residues long. CDR3 in DNA: TGTGATAGCAGCAGGGCCGACCCACTCTCCACAGATACGCAGTATTTT. This codes for CDSSRADPLSTDTQYF.

This clonotype was counted at least ten times. The rearrangement joins TRBV19 to TRBJ2-1; perhaps D is TRBD1 or TRBD2 (5 bases each). Germline CDR1 and CDR2: LNHDA and SQIVND (reference sequence). The V gene lost 7 bases and the J gene lost 2 bases, with 12 bases spanning the gap. The CDR3 loop spans 14 amino acids. The CDR3 region is CASTRGPAYNEQFF. The CDR3 DNA is TGTGCCAGTACGAGGGGCCCCGCCTACAATGAGCAGTTCTTC.

This clonotype showed up many times. The conserved final phenylalanine or tryptophan is absent from the CDR3, which likely points to a read error. J is TRBJ2-2 and V is TRBV28, with D perhaps matching TRBD2 (6 bases). Trimming stripped 2 bases from V and 3 bases from J, with 13 bases between. The germline V gene encodes CDR1 MDHEN and CDR2 SYDVKM. CDR3 length equals 16 residues. DNA for the CDR3: TGTGCCAGCAGTTTACAAGGCAGGGAGGACACCGGGGAGCTGTTTCTT. Translating gives CASSLQGREDTGELFL.

At least ten counts were recorded for this clonotype. The V and J genes are TRBV27 and TRBJ2-3, with D unresolved. From germline, CDR1 is MNHEY and CDR2 SMNVEV (reference sequence). Trimming removed 8 bases from V and 0 bases from J, with 9 bases in between. The length of the CDR3 is 13 residues. This CDR3 is CASRHSSTDTQYF. Here the CDR3 DNA reads TGTGCCAGCCGGCATTCTAGCACAGATACGCAGTATTTT.

CDR3 region: CASSEAPGMGDTQYF. As DNA, the CDR3 is TGTGCCAGCAGTGAAGCGCCCGGCATGGGAGATACGCAGTATTTT. The V and J genes are TRBV2 and TRBJ2-3, with no clear D. Deletions cut 0 bases from V and 5 bases from J, with 12 bases between. Germline lookup yields CDR1 SNHLY and CDR2 FYNNEI. The CDR3 has 15 amino acids.

This clonotype was found many times. CDR3 nucleotide sequence: TGTGCCAGCAGCGCATCCGGGACAAGGCATGAAAAACTGTTTTTT. Translation gives CASSASGTRHEKLFF. This chain joins TRBV9 and TRBJ1-4, with D perhaps TRBD1 (6 bases). Per the germline V gene, CDR1 is SGDLS and CDR2 is YYNGEE. Trimming took 3 bases from V and 6 from J, leaving 15 bases between them. The CDR3 covers 15 residues.

This clonotype was seen ten or more times. The CDR3 spells CASSLGTEYGYTF. The CDR3 DNA reads TGTGCCAGCAGCTTAGGGACAGAATATGGCTACACCTTC. This chain joins TRBV7-9 and TRBJ1-2; D possibly corresponds to TRBD1 (6 bases). Trimming removed 1 base at V and 5 bases at J, with 8 bases between. From germline, CDR1 is SEHNR and CDR2 FQNEAQ (reference sequence). The CDR3 sequence is 13 residues long.

This clonotype was observed at least ten times. The genes are TRBV7-2 and TRBJ2-1, with 9 bases that match TRBD2. The germline V gene encodes CDR1 SGHTA and CDR2 FQGNSA. The CDR3 contains 15 residues. Trimming took 5 bases from V and 3 from J; bases not matched to a gene: 5. The CDR3 sequence is CASSLGLAYYNEQFF. The CDR3 DNA reads as TGTGCCAGCAGCCTCGGACTAGCGTACTACAATGAGCAGTTCTTC. Drawing the rest from reference TRBV7-2 and TRBJ2-1, the complete variable domain is GAGVSQSPSNKVTEKGKDVELRCDPISGHTALYWYRQSLGQGLEFLIYFQGNSAPDKSGLPSDRFSAERTGGSVSTLTIQRTQQEDSAVYLCASSLGLAYYNEQFFGPGTRLTVL.

The chain has TRBV6-1 and TRBJ1-1; D is perhaps TRBD1 (5 bases). CDR3 length equals 15 residues. The germline V gene has CDR1 MNHNS and CDR2 SASEGT. The V and J ends lost 5 bases and 3 bases respectively, with 16 bases between them. CDR3 coding DNA: TGTGCCAGCAGTAGAATTCCCGGGGGTCACACTGAAGCTTTCTTT. It is translated as CASSRIPGGHTEAFF.

This clonotype occurred many times. V and J are TRBV19 and TRBJ2-7; D is ambiguous. Looked up from germline, CDR1 is LNHDA and CDR2 is SQIVND (reference sequence). Trimming left V 5 bases short and J 2 bases short, with 10 bases between. The CDR3 runs 13 residues. This CDR3 is CASSSDGAYEQYF. Written as DNA, the CDR3 is TGTGCCAGTAGTTCGGATGGGGCCTACGAGCAGTACTTC.

This clonotype was seen only a few times. The V call is TRBV4-1, the J call TRBJ1-1, with 7 positions matching TRBD1. V trimming: 4 bases; J trimming: 1 base; junction bases outside the gene matches: 9. CDR3 length: 16 amino acids. Per the germline V gene, CDR1 is MGHRA and CDR2 is YSYEKL. The DNA of the CDR3 is TGCGCCAGCAGCCCACCGCTGAGGACAGGGAACACTGAAGCTTTCTTT. Residues: CASSPPLRTGNTEAFF.

The chain combines TRBV2 with TRBJ2-3; D is unclear. The V gene's germline CDR1 is SNHLY and CDR2 FYNNEI. CDR3 length: 15 residues. With 3 bases removed from V and 4 bases from J, the gap between germline ends came to 14 bases. This chain's CDR3 is CASSDPGRIADTQYF. In DNA form, the CDR3 reads TGTGCCAGCAGTGATCCGGGCAGGATCGCAGATACGCAGTATTTT.

This clonotype was found many times. The genes are TRBV6-1 and TRBJ2-3, with 10 bases that match TRBD2. Germline CDR1 reads MNHNS; CDR2 reads SASEGT. The V and J ends lost 6 bases and 2 bases, in that order; junction bases with no gene match: 11. The CDR3 is made up of 17 amino acids. CDR3 loop: CASSLVLAGTYTDTQYF. CDR3 sequence (DNA): TGTGCCAGCAGCTTGGTACTAGCGGGGACCTACACAGATACGCAGTATTTT.

In the case of this clonotype: A read error may be the cause here, since a much bigger clone is one base away. The chain combines TRBV11-2 with TRBJ2-6; no definite D call. Trimming shortened V by 4 bases and J by 2 bases, and 6 bases separated the two germline ends. CDR1 and CDR2 (germline): SGHAT, FQNNGV. The CDR3 runs 14 residues. The CDR3 bases are TGTGCCAGCAGCTCCCCTGCTGGGGCCAACGTCCTGACTTTC. Protein: CASSSPAGANVLTF.

Ten or more counts support this clonotype. This chain uses TRBV19 with TRBJ1-5; 9 positions agree with TRBD1. CDR3 length: 15 residues. CDR1 is LNHDA and CDR2 is SQIVND in the germline V gene (reference sequence). V lost 6 bases, J lost 2 bases, and 5 bases stayed unmatched. DNA for the CDR3: TGTGCCAGTAGAGAGGACAGGGGCGGCAATCAGCCCCAGCATTTT. Protein: CASREDRGGNQPQHF.

This clonotype was counted ten times or more. The rearrangement uses TRBV12-3 or TRBV12-4 and TRBJ1-1, with D unresolved. The CDR3 length is 13 residues. Trimming left V 0 bases short and J 5 bases short, with 7 bases between. The CDR3 DNA reads TGTGCCAGCAGTTTAGCGGGAGCAACTGAAGCTTTCTTT. Amino acids: CASSLAGATEAFF.

The sample holds many counts of this clonotype. This rearrangement joins TRBV20-1 to TRBJ2-7; D is uncertain. The germline V gene has CDR1 DFQATT and CDR2 SNEGSKA (reference sequence). The V and J ends lost 3 bases and 5 bases respectively, with 8 bases between them. There are 11 residues in the CDR3. CDR3 sequence (DNA): TGCAGTGCTAGGAAATCTAACGAGCAGTACTTC. Protein: CSARKSNEQYF.

The sample holds many counts of this clonotype. The chain couples TRBV28 to TRBJ1-5, with TRBD1 identical over 8 bases. CDR1 is MDHEN, CDR2 SYDVKM, per germline. Unmatched junction bases numbered 6, after V lost 5 bases and J lost 0 bases. CDR3 length: 16 residues. The CDR3 bases are TGTGCCAGCAGTCTGGGGACAGGCTATAGCAATCAGCCCCAGCATTTT. This encodes CASSLGTGYSNQPQHF.

The chain employs TRBV20-1 and TRBJ1-5; a possible D gene is TRBD1 (6 bases). Germline-derived CDR1 and CDR2 are DFQATT and SNEGSKA (reference sequence). The germline V and J ends were trimmed by 6 bases and 2 bases, with 17 bases remaining between them. The CDR3 runs to 15 residues. The CDR3: CSAIGGFLGNQPQHF. For the CDR3, the DNA is TGCAGTGCCATCGGGGGCTTCCTGGGCAATCAGCCCCAGCATTTT.

At least ten counts were recorded for this clonotype. The V call is TRBV7-3, the J call TRBJ1-6, with D perhaps TRBD1 (5 bases). The germline V gene has CDR1 SGHTA and CDR2 FQGTGA. The CDR3 is 14 amino acids. Trimming left V 3 bases short and J 12 bases short, with 15 bases between. In DNA form, the CDR3 reads TGTGCCAGCAGCTTGGACAAATCGGGCAAACCCCTCCACTTT. Protein: CASSLDKSGKPLHF.

In its sample, this clonotype was seen a few times. The chain employs TRBV4-3 and TRBJ2-2, with D perhaps matching TRBD1 (5 bases). V gave up 0 bases and J gave up 5 bases, with 19 bases separating them. CDR1 is LGHNA, CDR2 YSLEER, per germline. The CDR3 has 18 residues. CDR3 DNA sequence: TGCGCCAGCAGCCAAGATTGGACAAGGGGCTTAGGAACCGGGGAGCTGTTTTTT. This encodes CASSQDWTRGLGTGELFF.

The table lists this clonotype with many counts. Relative to the germline gene, one junction end is altered; a read error may explain this. The J gene is TRBJ2-1, the V gene TRBV7-7, with 8 nucleotides matching TRBD1. Germline V lookup: CDR1 SSHAT, CDR2 FNYEAQ (reference sequence). This CDR3 has 13 amino acids. This chain's CDR3 is CASSAGQGNEQSF. CDR3 nucleotides: TGTGCTAGCAGCGCCGGACAGGGCAATGAGCAGTCCTTC. Looking up the rest from reference TRBV7-7 and TRBJ2-1 gives the full variable domain: GAGVSQSPRYKVTKRGQDVTLRCDPISSHATLYWYQQALGQGPEFLTYFNYEAQPDKSGLPSDRFSAERPEGSISTLTIQRTEQRDSAMYRCASSAGQGNEQSFGPGTRLTVL.

This clonotype was seen at least ten times. The gene calls are TRBV15 and TRBJ2-2; the match to TRBD2 covers 14 bases. J was trimmed by 3 bases and V by 3 bases; bases with no gene match: 3. This CDR3 is 17 amino acids long. CDR1 and CDR2 from the germline V gene are LNHNV and YYDKDF (reference sequence). The CDR3 nucleotides read TGTGCCACCAGCAGGACTAGCGGGGGGGCCGACACCGGGGAGCTGTTTTTT. This sequence encodes CATSRTSGGADTGELFF.

Ten or more counts support this clonotype. The chain recombines TRBV27 with TRBJ2-5; TRBD2 agrees at 11 bases. The V segment lost 3 bases and the J segment 1 base; nucleotides outside the gene matches: 4. Germline values: CDR1 MNHEY, CDR2 SMNVEV (reference sequence). The CDR3 extends over 16 amino acids. CDR3: CASSFSSGGTQETQYF. CDR3 DNA sequence: TGTGCCAGCAGTTTTTCTAGCGGGGGGACCCAAGAGACCCAGTACTTC.

This clonotype was counted at least ten times. The chain has TRBV10-3 and TRBJ1-1; no firm D call. CDR3 length: 16 amino acids. Germline V CDR1 and CDR2: ENHRY, SYGVKD. Trimming shortened V by 0 bases and J by 0 bases, and 11 bases separated the two germline ends. The CDR3 region is CAISESGYSVNTEAFF. DNA for the CDR3: TGTGCCATCAGTGAGTCTGGGTACAGTGTGAACACTGAAGCTTTCTTT.

This clonotype has at least ten counts. The chain has TRBV2 and TRBJ1-1, with no clear D. CDR3 length: 15 residues. Trimming took 3 bases from V and 1 from J, leaving 12 bases between them. The germline V gene has CDR1 SNHLY and CDR2 FYNNEI. In DNA form, the CDR3 reads TGTGCCAGCAGTGACGGGCGGATGACGAACACTGAAGCTTTCTTT. Translated, it gives CASSDGRMTNTEAFF. Filled out from reference TRBV2 and TRBJ1-1, the complete variable domain reads EPEVTQTPSHQVTQMGQEVILRCVPISNHLYFYWYRQILGQKVEFLVSFYNNEISEKSEIFDDQFSVERPDGSNFTLKIRSTKLEDSAMYFCASSDGRMTNTEAFFGQGTRLTVV.

This clonotype was picked up many times. This sequence joins TRBV13 and TRBJ1-1; 8 bases agree with TRBD1. The J segment lost 7 bases and the V segment lost 5 bases, leaving 6 bases of the junction unmatched. The CDR3 is made up of 13 amino acids. CDR1 is PRHDT, CDR2 FYEKMQ, per germline (reference sequence). Here the CDR3 reads CASSLRGRFEAFF. For the CDR3, the DNA is TGTGCCAGCAGCCTCAGGGGGCGTTTTGAAGCTTTCTTT. Looking up the rest from reference TRBV13 and TRBJ1-1 gives the full variable domain: AAGVIQSPRHLIKEKRETATLKCYPIPRHDTVYWYQQGPGQDPQFLISFYEKMQSDKGSIPDRFSAQQFSDYHSELNMSSLELGDSALYFCASSLRGRFEAFFGQGTRLTVV.